This T cell receptor (beta chain) was recovered during a study of blood T cell repertoires in COVID-19. Germline V gene lookup returns CDR1 SGHAT and CDR2 FQNNGV. The CDR3 is 15 residues long. The J segment lost 6 bases and the V segment lost 0 bases, leaving 7 bases of the junction unmatched. The protocol was immunoSEQ multiplex PCR, while the TCRdb copy is restricted to in-frame clones and leaves out a portion. The table records roughly 99,000 clones, just over 85% of them present only once. V usage is TRBV11-2 and J usage is TRBJ2-7, with 8 bases lining up with TRBD2. This sequence originates from a man aged 50 or older with COVID-19, enrolled during active disease. The sequencing sample was made of peripheral blood. CDR3 DNA sequence: TGTGCCAGCAGCTTAGAGGCGGGACTAGGCTTCGAGCAGTACTTC. Translation gives CASSLEAGLGFEQYF.